The clone carrying this TCR beta chain was counted a single time. Its antigen remains unidentified. Sequencing used immunoSEQ multiplex PCR; TCRdb keeps in-frame clones, though not all of them. The sample consists of around 700,000 clones, approximately 75% of them appearing once. The sample originates from a study of shared clonotypes between healthy human individuals. The split of CD4+ cells yielded CD45RA+ naive and CD45RA-negative memory subsets. Points from the study as a whole: In a handful of donors, about 5% of naive CD4 clonotypes appeared in common.

The sample taken for sequencing was memory CD4+ T cells sorted from blood. Documented subset: CD45RA-negative fraction. The sequence was collected from a young woman in good health.

The CDR3 DNA reads as TGTGCCACTCGCCTCGGGACAGCAACTGAAAAACTGTTTTTT. It is translated as CATRLGTATEKLFF. The V call is TRBV19, the J call TRBJ1-4; 7 bases fit TRBD1. V lost 10 bases to trimming and J lost 7 bases; unmatched junction nucleotides: 12. CDR1 and CDR2 from the germline V gene are LNHDA and SQIVND (reference sequence). The CDR3 loop spans 14 amino acids.